The 8 T cell receptor beta chains below come from one sample, sequenced in a study of OX40 agonist ivuxolimab in advanced cancers. Some clones are missing from TCRdb's copy, which holds only in-frame ones; the method was immunoSEQ multiplex PCR. Among 55,000 to 60,000 clones, 80% to 90% were seen once, and the ten largest hold roughly 3%. Sample: CD4+ or CD8+ T cells sorted from blood, taken in a trial of the OX40 agonist ivuxolimab. The receptors derive from an adult with an advanced solid tumor such as melanoma, head and neck, liver or kidney cancer.

The chain has TRBV19 and TRBJ2-2; 7 positions agree with TRBD2. Germline values: CDR1 LNHDA, CDR2 SQIVND (reference sequence). V shed 7 bases, J shed 0 bases, and the junction held 14 bases outside the gene matches. This CDR3 contains 18 residues. The chain's CDR3 is CASINRVASGTNTGELFF. Here the CDR3 DNA reads TGTGCCAGTATCAATAGGGTTGCTAGCGGAACGAACACCGGGGAGCTGTTTTTT.

The CDR3 here is CASSDGGRGAWGNQPQHF. For the CDR3, the DNA is TGTGCCAGCAGTGATGGGGGGAGGGGTGCTTGGGGCAATCAGCCCCAGCATTTT. The rearrangement joins TRBV6-1 to TRBJ1-5; D may be TRBD1 (5 bases). Germline CDR1 and CDR2: MNHNS and SASEGT. V gave up 3 bases and J gave up 2 bases, with 20 bases separating them. CDR3 length equals 18 residues.

The chain is built from TRBV6-1 and TRBJ2-2; D possibly uses TRBD1 or TRBD2 (5 bases each). Trimming took 2 bases from V and 6 from J, leaving 10 bases between them. Germline assignment: CDR1 MNHNS and CDR2 SASEGT. This CDR3 is built from 14 residues. The CDR3 DNA sequence: TGTGCCAGCAGTGAAATGGGGGATTCCGGGGAGCTGTTTTTT. Encoded protein: CASSEMGDSGELFF.

The J gene is TRBJ2-3, the V gene TRBV19; the match to TRBD1 covers 8 bases. Germline V gene data show CDR1 as LNHDA and CDR2 as SQIVND (reference sequence). Unmatched junction bases numbered 5, after V lost 8 bases and J lost 1 base. CDR3 length equals 14 residues. Here the CDR3 DNA reads TGTGCCAGTGCAGGACAGGGCGGCACAGATACGCAGTATTTT. It yields the protein CASAGQGGTDTQYF. The variable domain in full, with the rest retrieved from reference TRBV19 and TRBJ2-3, is DGGITQSPKYLFRKEGQNVTLSCEQNLNHDAMYWYRQDPGQGLRLIYYSQIVNDFQKGDIAEGYSVSREKKESFPLTVTSAQKNPTAFYLCASAGQGGTDTQYFGPGTRLTVL.

The chain recombines TRBV5-4 with TRBJ1-1, with 12 bases that match TRBD1. The CDR3 extends over 17 amino acids. With V trimmed by 5 bases and J by 4 bases, 12 bases remained unmatched. Germline CDR1 is SGHNT and CDR2 is YYREEE (reference sequence). CDR3 amino acids: CASRKGTGGVGVTEAFF. CDR3 nucleotides: TGTGCCAGCAGGAAGGGGACAGGGGGCGTCGGAGTCACTGAAGCTTTCTTT.

The V and J genes are TRBV5-1 and TRBJ1-1, with D possibly matching TRBD1 (5 bases). The CDR3 is 15 amino acids. Trimming left V 4 bases short and J 8 bases short, with 21 bases between. Looked up from germline, CDR1 is SGHRS and CDR2 is YFSETQ. The DNA of the CDR3 is TGCGCCAGCAGCACCGGCGACAGTGGTTTGGTAGAAGCTTTCTTT. Residues: CASSTGDSGLVEAFF.

J is TRBJ1-5 and V is TRBV7-9, with 7 nucleotides matching TRBD1. The CDR3 has 12 amino acids. CDR1 is SEHNR, CDR2 FQNEAQ, per germline (reference sequence). The V and J ends lost 2 bases and 14 bases, in that order; junction bases with no gene match: 6. The CDR3 reads CASSLSGQVEHF. The CDR3 DNA reads as TGTGCCAGCAGCTTAAGCGGACAGGTTGAGCATTTT.

The rearrangement joins TRBV7-3 to TRBJ2-3, with 12 bases aligning to TRBD2. In germline, CDR1 is SGHTA, CDR2 FQGTGA. The junction had 6 bases not matched to a gene; V was cut back by 3 bases and J by 5 bases. The CDR3 covers 16 residues. CDR3: CASSFDASGRVDTQYF. The CDR3 coding sequence is TGTGCCAGCAGCTTTGACGCTAGCGGGAGGGTAGATACGCAGTATTTT.